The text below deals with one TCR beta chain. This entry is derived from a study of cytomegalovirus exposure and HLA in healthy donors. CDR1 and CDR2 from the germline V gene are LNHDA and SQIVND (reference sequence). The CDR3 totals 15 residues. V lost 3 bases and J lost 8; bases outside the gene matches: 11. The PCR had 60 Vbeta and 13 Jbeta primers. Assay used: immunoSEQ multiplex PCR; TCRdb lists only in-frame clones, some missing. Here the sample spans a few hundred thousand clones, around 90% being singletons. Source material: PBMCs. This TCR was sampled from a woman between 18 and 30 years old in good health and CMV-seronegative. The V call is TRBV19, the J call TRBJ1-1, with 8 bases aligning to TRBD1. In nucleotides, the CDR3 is TGTGCCAGTAGTATGTTAGCGTCGACAGGGGAGGAAGCTTTCTTT. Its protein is CASSMLASTGEEAFF.